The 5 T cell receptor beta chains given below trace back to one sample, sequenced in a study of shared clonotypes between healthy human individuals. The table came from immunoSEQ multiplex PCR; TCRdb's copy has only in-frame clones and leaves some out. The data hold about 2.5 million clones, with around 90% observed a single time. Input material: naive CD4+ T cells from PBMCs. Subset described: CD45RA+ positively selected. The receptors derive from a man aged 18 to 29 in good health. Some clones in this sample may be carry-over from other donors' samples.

The CDR3 DNA is TGTGCCAGCAGAATAGCGGGAGGACCCTACAATGAGCAGTTCTTC. Translated: CASRIAGGPYNEQFF. The V call is TRBV7-2, the J call TRBJ2-1; TRBD2 agrees at 10 bases. J gave up 2 bases and V 6 bases, and 4 bases lay outside the gene matches. Germline CDR1 reads SGHTA; CDR2 reads FQGNSA. The CDR3 spans 15 residues.

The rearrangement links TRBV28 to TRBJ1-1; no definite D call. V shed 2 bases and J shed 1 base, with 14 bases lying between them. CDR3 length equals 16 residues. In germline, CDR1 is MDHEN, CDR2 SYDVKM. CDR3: CASSLIRGSGNTEAFF. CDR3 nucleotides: TGTGCCAGCAGTTTAATTCGAGGTTCAGGGAACACTGAAGCTTTCTTT. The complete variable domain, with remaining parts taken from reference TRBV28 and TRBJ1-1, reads DVKVTQSSRYLVKRTGEKVFLECVQDMDHENMFWYRQDPGLGLRLIYFSYDVKMKEKGDIPEGYSVSREKKERFSLILESASTNQTSMYLCASSLIRGSGNTEAFFGQGTRLTVV.

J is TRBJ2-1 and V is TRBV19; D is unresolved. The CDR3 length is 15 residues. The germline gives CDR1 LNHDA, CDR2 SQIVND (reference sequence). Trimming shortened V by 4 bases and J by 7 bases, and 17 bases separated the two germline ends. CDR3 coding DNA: TGTGCCAGTAGTACCTCAAACGGACGGGCAAATGAGCAGTTCTTC. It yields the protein CASSTSNGRANEQFF.

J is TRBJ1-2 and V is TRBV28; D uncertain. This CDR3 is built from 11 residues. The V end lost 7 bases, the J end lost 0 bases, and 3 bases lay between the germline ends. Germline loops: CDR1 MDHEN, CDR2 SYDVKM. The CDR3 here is CASNANYGYTF. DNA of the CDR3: TGTGCCAGCAATGCTAACTATGGCTACACCTTC.

The CDR3 sequence is CSARANYGQYF. CDR3 DNA sequence: TGCAGTGCTAGGGCCAACTATGGGCAGTACTTC. The chain combines TRBV20-1 with TRBJ2-7; D gene uncertain. Germline CDR1 DFQATT, CDR2 SNEGSKA (reference sequence). This CDR3 contains 11 residues. Trimming left V 3 bases short and J 9 bases short, with 12 bases between.